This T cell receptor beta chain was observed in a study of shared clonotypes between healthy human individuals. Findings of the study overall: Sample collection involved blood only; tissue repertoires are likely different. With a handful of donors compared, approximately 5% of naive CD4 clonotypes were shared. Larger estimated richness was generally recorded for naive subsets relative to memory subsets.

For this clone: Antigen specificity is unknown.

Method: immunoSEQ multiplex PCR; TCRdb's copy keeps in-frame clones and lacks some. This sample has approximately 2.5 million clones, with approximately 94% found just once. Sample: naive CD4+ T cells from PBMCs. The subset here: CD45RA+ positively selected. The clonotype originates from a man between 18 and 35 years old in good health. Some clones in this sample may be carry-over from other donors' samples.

CDR3 protein: CASSGQGGNEKLFF. CDR3 DNA sequence: TGCGCCAGCAGCGGACAGGGGGGAAATGAAAAACTGTTTTTT. The genes are TRBV5-1 and TRBJ1-4; TRBD1 matches at 10 bases. The CDR3 extends over 14 amino acids. The junction had 2 bases not matched to a gene; V was cut back by 4 bases and J by 5 bases. Germline V lookup: CDR1 SGHRS, CDR2 YFSETQ. The full variable domain, rest sourced from reference TRBV5-1 and TRBJ1-4, is KAGVTQTPRYLIKTRGQQVTLSCSPISGHRSVSWYQQTPGQGLQFLFEYFSETQRNKGNFPGRFSGRQFSNSRSEMNVSTLELGDSALYLCASSGQGGNEKLFFGSGTQLSVL.